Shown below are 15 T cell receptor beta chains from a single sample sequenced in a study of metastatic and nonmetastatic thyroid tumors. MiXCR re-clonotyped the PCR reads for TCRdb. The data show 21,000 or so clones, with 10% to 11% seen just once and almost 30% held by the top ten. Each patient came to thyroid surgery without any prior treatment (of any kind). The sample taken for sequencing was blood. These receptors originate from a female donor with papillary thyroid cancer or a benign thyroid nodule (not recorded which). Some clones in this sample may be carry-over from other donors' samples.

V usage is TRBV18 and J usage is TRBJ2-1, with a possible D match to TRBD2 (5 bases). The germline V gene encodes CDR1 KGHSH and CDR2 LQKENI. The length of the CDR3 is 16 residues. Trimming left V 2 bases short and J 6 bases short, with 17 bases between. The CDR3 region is CASSPSDSLGCNEQFF. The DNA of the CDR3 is TGTGCCAGCTCACCATCGGACTCCCTCGGATGCAATGAGCAGTTCTTC.

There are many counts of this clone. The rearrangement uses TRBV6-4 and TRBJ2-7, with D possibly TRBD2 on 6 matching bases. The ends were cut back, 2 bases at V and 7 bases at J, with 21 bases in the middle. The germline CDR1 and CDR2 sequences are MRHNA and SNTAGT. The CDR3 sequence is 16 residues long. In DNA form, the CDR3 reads TGTGCCAGCAGTGACACCTACACTAGCCGGAGTAAGGAGCAGTACTTC. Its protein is CASSDTYTSRSKEQYF.

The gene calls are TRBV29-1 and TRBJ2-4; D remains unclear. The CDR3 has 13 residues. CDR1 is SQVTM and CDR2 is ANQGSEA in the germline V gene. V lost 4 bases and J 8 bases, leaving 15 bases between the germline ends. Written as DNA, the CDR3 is TGCAGCGTTGCTGACCGTCCCCGGTACATTCAGTACTTC. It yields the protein CSVADRPRYIQYF.

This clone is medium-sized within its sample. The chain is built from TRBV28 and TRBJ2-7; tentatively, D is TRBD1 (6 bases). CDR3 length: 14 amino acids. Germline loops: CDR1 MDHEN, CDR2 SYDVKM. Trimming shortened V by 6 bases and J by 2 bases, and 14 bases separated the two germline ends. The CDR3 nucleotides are TGTGCCAGCAGCAGCCCGGACAGCACCTACGAGCAGTACTTC. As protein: CASSSPDSTYEQYF.

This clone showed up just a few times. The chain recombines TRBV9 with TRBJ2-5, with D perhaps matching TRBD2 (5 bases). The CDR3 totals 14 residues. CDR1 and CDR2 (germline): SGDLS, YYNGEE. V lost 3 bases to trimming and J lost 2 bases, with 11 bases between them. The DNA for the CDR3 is TGTGCCAGCAGCGCAAACGGAGGTCAAGAGACCCAGTACTTC. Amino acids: CASSANGGQETQYF.

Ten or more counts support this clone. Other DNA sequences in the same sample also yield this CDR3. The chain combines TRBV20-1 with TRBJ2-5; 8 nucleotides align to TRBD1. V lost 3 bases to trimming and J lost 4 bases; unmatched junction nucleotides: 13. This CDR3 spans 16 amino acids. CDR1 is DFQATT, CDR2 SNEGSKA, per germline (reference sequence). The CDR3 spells CSASSSRTGFRETQYF. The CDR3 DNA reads TGCAGTGCTAGTTCGTCAAGGACAGGGTTTAGAGAGACCCAGTACTTC.

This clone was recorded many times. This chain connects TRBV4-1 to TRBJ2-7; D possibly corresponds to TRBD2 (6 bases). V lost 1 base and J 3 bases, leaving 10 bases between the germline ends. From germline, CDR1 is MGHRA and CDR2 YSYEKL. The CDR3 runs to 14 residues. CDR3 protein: CASSQGVRGYEQYF. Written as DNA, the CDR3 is TGCGCCAGCAGCCAAGGGGTGCGGGGCTACGAGCAGTACTTC.

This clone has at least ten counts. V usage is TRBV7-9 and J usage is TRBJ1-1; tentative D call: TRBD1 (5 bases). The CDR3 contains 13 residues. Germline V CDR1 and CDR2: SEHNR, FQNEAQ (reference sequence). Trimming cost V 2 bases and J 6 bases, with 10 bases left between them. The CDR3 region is CASSLSRESEAFF. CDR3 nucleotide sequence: TGTGCCAGCAGCTTAAGCAGGGAGTCTGAAGCTTTCTTT.

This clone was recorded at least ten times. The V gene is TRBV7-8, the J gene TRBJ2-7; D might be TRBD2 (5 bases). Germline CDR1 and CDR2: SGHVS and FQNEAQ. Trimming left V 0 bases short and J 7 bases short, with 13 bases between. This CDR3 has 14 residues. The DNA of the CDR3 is TGTGCCAGCAGCTTAGCGAGGGCAGGTAATGAGCAGTACTTC. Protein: CASSLARAGNEQYF.

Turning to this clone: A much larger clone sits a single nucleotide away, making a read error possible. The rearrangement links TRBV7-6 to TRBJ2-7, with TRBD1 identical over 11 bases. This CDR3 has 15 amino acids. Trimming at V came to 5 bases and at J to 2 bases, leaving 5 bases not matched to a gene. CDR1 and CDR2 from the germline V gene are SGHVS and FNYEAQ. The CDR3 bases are TGTGCCAGCAGCCTTGGACAGGGGGCGACCTACGAGCAGTACTTC. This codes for CASSLGQGATYEQYF.

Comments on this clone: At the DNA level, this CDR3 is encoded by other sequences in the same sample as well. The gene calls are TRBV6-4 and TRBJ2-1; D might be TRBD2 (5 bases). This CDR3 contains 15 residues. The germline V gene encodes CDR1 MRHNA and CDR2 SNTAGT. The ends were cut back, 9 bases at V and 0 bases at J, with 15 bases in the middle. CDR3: CASSSSGSSYNEQFF. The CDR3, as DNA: TGTGCCAGTAGTTCCAGCGGTAGCTCCTACAATGAGCAGTTCTTC.

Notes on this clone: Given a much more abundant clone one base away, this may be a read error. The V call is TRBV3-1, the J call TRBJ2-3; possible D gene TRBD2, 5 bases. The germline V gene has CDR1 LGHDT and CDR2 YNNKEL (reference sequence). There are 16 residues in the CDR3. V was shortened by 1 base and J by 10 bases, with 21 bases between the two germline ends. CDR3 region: CASSQADETGSGAQYF. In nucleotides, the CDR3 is TGTGCCAGCAGCCAAGCGGACGAGACTGGCTCCGGGGCGCAGTATTTT.

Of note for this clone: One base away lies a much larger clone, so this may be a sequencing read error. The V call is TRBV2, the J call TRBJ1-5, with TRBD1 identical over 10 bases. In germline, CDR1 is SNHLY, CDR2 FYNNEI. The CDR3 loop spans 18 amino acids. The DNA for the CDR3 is TGTGCCAGCAGTGGACCGGGACAGGGGTCCGTTAGCAATCAGCCCCAGAATTTT. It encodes CASSGPGQGSVSNQPQNF.

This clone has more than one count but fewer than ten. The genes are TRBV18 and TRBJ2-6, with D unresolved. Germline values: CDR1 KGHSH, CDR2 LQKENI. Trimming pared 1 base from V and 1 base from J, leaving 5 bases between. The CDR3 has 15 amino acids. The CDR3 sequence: CASSPQGSGANVLTF. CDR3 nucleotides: TGTGCCAGCTCACCACAGGGATCTGGGGCCAACGTCCTGACTTTC.

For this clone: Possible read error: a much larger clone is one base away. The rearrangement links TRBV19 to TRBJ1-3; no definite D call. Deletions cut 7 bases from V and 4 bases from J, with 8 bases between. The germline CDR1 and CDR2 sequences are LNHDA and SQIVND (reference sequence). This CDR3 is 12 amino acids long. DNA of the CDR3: TGTGCCAGTAACCCCCCCGGAAACACCATATATTTT. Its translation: CASNPPGNTIYF.